These 30 T cell receptor beta chains originate from one sample sequenced in a study of T cell changes during pregnancy in multiple sclerosis (dated by TCRdb to the late 2010s). The method behind the library was the immunoSEQ multiplex PCR assay. The table comes from immuneACCESS by way of TCRdb, which keeps in-frame sequences with V and J called. Part of the clones is missing from these tables; in studies checked, under half for an unresolved V gene and the rest for unknown reasons. Within this sample are approximately 99,000 clones, with around 93% of them counted one time only. The leading ten clones occupy almost 1% of the sample. The source was peripheral blood, collected after pregnancy. These receptors all come from a female donor with multiple sclerosis, enrolled in a pregnancy study.

The rearrangement joins TRBV18 to TRBJ1-2, with TRBD1 matching 7 bases. Unmatched junction bases numbered 3, after V lost 3 bases and J lost 5 bases. The V gene's germline CDR1 is KGHSH and CDR2 LQKENI. The CDR3 is 13 amino acids. The CDR3 is CASSPDREYGYTF. The CDR3 DNA is TGTGCCAGCTCACCCGACAGGGAATATGGCTACACCTTC.

V is TRBV19 and J is TRBJ2-1; maybe TRBD2 (5 bases). Germline-derived CDR1 and CDR2 are LNHDA and SQIVND (reference sequence). V was shortened by 3 bases and J by 6 bases, with 15 bases between the two germline ends. The CDR3 loop spans 15 amino acids. The CDR3: CASSIAGGPLNEQFF. Written as DNA, the CDR3 is TGTGCCAGTAGTATCGCAGGAGGCCCCCTCAATGAGCAGTTCTTC. The variable domain in full, with the rest retrieved from reference TRBV19 and TRBJ2-1, is DGGITQSPKYLFRKEGQNVTLSCEQNLNHDAMYWYRQDPGQGLRLIYYSQIVNDFQKGDIAEGYSVSREKKESFPLTVTSAQKNPTAFYLCASSIAGGPLNEQFFGPGTRLTVL.

The chain joins TRBV5-1 to TRBJ2-3; TRBD2 matches 9 bases. The CDR3 totals 16 residues. The ends lost 0 bases at V and 5 bases at J; junction bases unmatched: 7. Germline CDR1 SGHRS, CDR2 YFSETQ. The DNA for the CDR3 is TGCGCCAGCAGCTTGGTTGCGGGAGGGCTAGGAGATACGCAGTATTTT. Protein: CASSLVAGGLGDTQYF.

V usage is TRBV27 and J usage is TRBJ2-7; perhaps TRBD1 as D (5 bases). Trimming pared 4 bases from V and 3 bases from J, leaving 10 bases between. The CDR3 runs 13 residues. CDR1 MNHEY and CDR2 SMNVEV come from the germline V gene (reference sequence). CDR3 DNA: TGTGCCAGCAGTTCCAGGGTAGGCTACGAGCAGTACTTC. The encoded protein is CASSSRVGYEQYF.

This chain links TRBV19 with TRBJ1-1; the match to TRBD1 covers 11 bases. V dropped 3 bases and J dropped 2; count of bases not matched to a gene: 5. The CDR3 extends over 16 amino acids. Germline CDR1 reads LNHDA; CDR2 reads SQIVND (reference sequence). The CDR3: CASSMWDRGANTEAFF. Here the CDR3 DNA reads TGTGCCAGTAGTATGTGGGACAGGGGGGCCAACACTGAAGCTTTCTTT.

This clone occurred a few times. This chain joins TRBV27 and TRBJ1-2; no firm D call. The CDR3 runs to 13 residues. V lost 3 bases and J 4 bases, leaving 9 bases between the germline ends. Germline CDR1 is MNHEY and CDR2 is SMNVEV (reference sequence). The CDR3 DNA sequence: TGTGCCAGCAGTTTGGCGGGGAGCTATGGCTACACCTTC. This gives the protein CASSLAGSYGYTF.

This chain joins TRBV7-2 and TRBJ2-7; D may be TRBD1 (6 bases). The CDR3 is 13 residues long. Looked up from germline, CDR1 is SGHTA and CDR2 is FQGNSA. The CDR3 nucleotides read TGTACACACAGGGTTCCATGGCCATGCGAGCAGTACTTC. Protein: CTHRVPWPCEQYF.

This chain connects TRBV2 to TRBJ1-2, with TRBD1 matching over 8 bases. The CDR3 sequence is 17 residues long. Germline assignment: CDR1 SNHLY and CDR2 FYNNEI. V was pared by 3 bases and J by 4 bases, with 13 bases of the junction left unmatched. Here the CDR3 DNA reads TGTGCCAGCAGTGACGGACAGGGACGTCTGGGGGTCTATGGCTACACCTTC. Translated: CASSDGQGRLGVYGYTF.

This clone has only one observation. V usage is TRBV7-9 and J usage is TRBJ2-1; 16 nucleotides line up with TRBD2. J was trimmed by 9 bases and V by 5 bases; bases with no gene match: 4. CDR3 length: 15 residues. Germline assignment: CDR1 SEHNR and CDR2 FQNEAQ (reference sequence). The CDR3 DNA reads TGTGCCAGCAGCGAGGGACTAGCGGGAGGGGTTGAGCAGTTCTTC. Translated, it gives CASSEGLAGGVEQFF.

The chain carries TRBV30 and TRBJ1-2; no definite D call. Per germline, CDR1 GTSNPN and CDR2 SVGIG (reference sequence). This CDR3 spans 15 amino acids. The V end lost 0 bases, the J end lost 1 base, and 12 bases lay between the germline ends. Here the CDR3 reads CAWSVTNTYNYGYTF. DNA of the CDR3: TGTGCCTGGAGTGTAACCAACACGTATAACTATGGCTACACCTTC.

The chain combines TRBV12-5 with TRBJ2-2; weak D call: TRBD2 (5 bases). The V end was cut by 6 bases, the J end by 5 bases, with 16 bases between. CDR3 size: 15 residues. CDR1 is LGHNT, CDR2 FRNRAP, per germline. DNA for the CDR3: TGTGCTAGTGGAGCAGGTGCTGTAGCGACCGGGGAGCTGTTTTTT. Encoded protein: CASGAGAVATGELFF.

This chain joins TRBV4-3 and TRBJ1-1, with D unresolved. V shed 8 bases and J shed 5 bases, with 18 bases lying between them. Per germline, CDR1 LGHNA and CDR2 YSLEER. The CDR3 is 14 amino acids. The CDR3 spells CASQRRVEGTEAFF. CDR3 coding DNA: TGCGCCAGCCAGAGGCGGGTGGAAGGAACTGAAGCTTTCTTT.

This rearrangement joins TRBV5-1 to TRBJ2-4; D is unresolved. Trimming cost V 3 bases and J 1 base, with 5 bases left between them. This CDR3 is built from 13 residues. Germline V gives CDR1 SGHRS, CDR2 YFSETQ. The CDR3 DNA follows: TGCGCCAGCAGCTCTCGTGCCAAAAACATTCAGTACTTC. Translation: CASSSRAKNIQYF.

The chain carries TRBV5-1 and TRBJ2-5; 12 nucleotides agree with TRBD1. The CDR3 has 17 residues. J gave up 5 bases and V 3 bases, and 11 bases lay outside the gene matches. Germline lookup yields CDR1 SGHRS and CDR2 YFSETQ. The CDR3 here is CASSSTGTGGARETQYF. Here the CDR3 DNA reads TGCGCCAGCAGCTCCACCGGGACAGGGGGCGCCCGGGAGACCCAGTACTTC.

The chain combines TRBV4-3 with TRBJ1-5; 7 nucleotides match TRBD1. V was clipped by 0 bases and J by 6 bases; unmatched bases: 5. This CDR3 contains 15 residues. The germline V gene has CDR1 LGHNA and CDR2 YSLEER. The CDR3, as DNA: TGCGCCAGCAGCCAAGATTACAGGGGTGGTCAGCCCCAGCATTTT. This translates into CASSQDYRGGQPQHF.

This sequence joins TRBV5-1 and TRBJ2-7; 9 positions agree with TRBD2. The CDR3 contains 18 residues. The germline gives CDR1 SGHRS, CDR2 YFSETQ. J lost 0 bases, V lost 0 bases, and 10 bases had no gene match. This CDR3 is CASSLALAGLRSSYEQYF. For the CDR3, the DNA is TGCGCCAGCAGCTTGGCACTAGCGGGCCTCAGAAGCTCCTACGAGCAGTACTTC.

The chain links TRBV2 to TRBJ2-7; D uncertain. V was cut by 7 bases and J by 1 base, with 14 bases left in between. Germline lookup yields CDR1 SNHLY and CDR2 FYNNEI. The CDR3 covers 14 residues. The CDR3 DNA sequence: TGTGCCAGCACCCAGTGGAGCAATTCCTACGAGCAGTACTTC. Its protein product is CASTQWSNSYEQYF.

The V gene is TRBV11-2, the J gene TRBJ2-3, with TRBD2 matching 13 bases. The CDR3 contains 16 residues. V was pared by 5 bases and J by 3 bases, with 5 bases of the junction left unmatched. From germline, CDR1 is SGHAT and CDR2 FQNNGV. CDR3 coding DNA: TGTGCCAGCAGCGTTTGGACTAGCGGGAGTACAGATACGCAGTATTTT. Translated: CASSVWTSGSTDTQYF. Together with reference TRBV11-2 and TRBJ2-3, the CDR3 gives the full variable domain: EAGVAQSPRYKIIEKRQSVAFWCNPISGHATLYWYQQILGQGPKLLIQFQNNGVVDDSQLPKDRFSAERLKGVDSTLKIQPAKLEDSAVYLCASSVWTSGSTDTQYFGPGTRLTVL.

The genes are TRBV29-1 and TRBJ2-1; 11 bases are shared with TRBD1. The CDR3 has 14 amino acids. The V segment lost 6 bases and the J segment 3 bases; nucleotides outside the gene matches: 4. Germline V lookup: CDR1 SQVTM, CDR2 ANQGSEA. The CDR3: CSVEGQGVYNEQFF. The CDR3 DNA sequence: TGCAGCGTGGAGGGACAGGGGGTCTACAATGAGCAGTTCTTC.

The chain recombines TRBV2 with TRBJ1-1; tentatively, D is TRBD1 (5 bases). The V gene lost 4 bases and the J gene lost 4 bases, with 13 bases spanning the gap. The CDR3 spans 14 residues. Germline CDR1 reads SNHLY; CDR2 reads FYNNEI. In nucleotides, the CDR3 is TGTGCCAGCAGTGGGAGGGGCCTTTTCACTGAAGCTTTCTTT. It encodes CASSGRGLFTEAFF.

This chain links TRBV5-1 with TRBJ2-7; 7 bases match TRBD1. Germline CDR1 reads SGHRS; CDR2 reads YFSETQ. The V segment lost 2 bases and the J segment 3 bases; nucleotides outside the gene matches: 2. The CDR3 consists of 13 residues. CDR3 coding DNA: TGCGCCAGCAGCTTTCCAGGGGGCTACGAGCAGTACTTC. This codes for CASSFPGGYEQYF.

V usage is TRBV6-1 and J usage is TRBJ1-1; D might be TRBD1 (5 bases). V shed 1 base and J shed 1 base, with 7 bases lying between them. This CDR3 is 14 amino acids long. Looked up from germline, CDR1 is MNHNS and CDR2 is SASEGT. The CDR3 nucleotides read TGTGCCAGCAGTGAAGGCAGGGCGAACACTGAAGCTTTCTTT. Translating gives CASSEGRANTEAFF.

The gene calls are TRBV4-1 and TRBJ1-1; possibly TRBD1 for D (6 bases). CDR3 size: 14 residues. Trimming left V 4 bases short and J 1 base short, with 10 bases between. The V gene's germline CDR1 is MGHRA and CDR2 YSYEKL. The CDR3 DNA sequence: TGCGCCAGCAGCCGACCGGACAGGAACACTGAAGCTTTCTTT. Encoded protein: CASSRPDRNTEAFF.

V and J are TRBV9 and TRBJ2-3, with 10 bases lining up with TRBD1. Germline V gene lookup returns CDR1 SGDLS and CDR2 YYNGEE. Losses at the gene ends were 4 bases for V and 2 bases for J; bases not matched to a gene: 7. This CDR3 contains 16 residues. CDR3 region: CASSPSGQGFTDTQYF. The CDR3 DNA sequence: TGTGCCAGCAGCCCCTCGGGACAGGGGTTCACAGATACGCAGTATTTT. The full variable domain, rest sourced from reference TRBV9 and TRBJ2-3, is DSGVTQTPKHLITATGQRVTLRCSPRSGDLSVYWYQQSLDQGLQFLIQYYNGEERAKGNILERFSAQQFPDLHSELNLSSLELGDSALYFCASSPSGQGFTDTQYFGPGTRLTVL.

The chain couples TRBV14 to TRBJ2-3, with 9 bases matching TRBD2. V trimming: 4 bases; J trimming: 2 bases; junction bases outside the gene matches: 13. The CDR3 covers 18 residues. The germline CDR1 and CDR2 sequences are SGHDN and FVKESK. For the CDR3, the DNA is TGTGCCAGCAGCCGAAACAAGCCCGGACTAGCGCCCACAGATACGCAGTATTTT. Its protein product is CASSRNKPGLAPTDTQYF.

Here the CDR3 reads CASSPRTSGIGTDTQYF. The CDR3 region has the DNA TGTGCCAGCAGCCCACGGACTAGCGGGATAGGTACAGATACGCAGTATTTT. This chain joins TRBV5-4 and TRBJ2-3, with 12 bases matching TRBD2. This CDR3 has 17 residues. CDR1 SGHNT and CDR2 YYREEE come from the germline V gene (reference sequence). The V segment lost 4 bases and the J segment 3 bases; nucleotides outside the gene matches: 9.

This rearrangement joins TRBV19 to TRBJ1-4; 10 bases agree with TRBD1. From germline, CDR1 is LNHDA and CDR2 SQIVND (reference sequence). The V and J ends lost 5 bases and 8 bases, in that order; junction bases with no gene match: 8. CDR3 length equals 15 residues. The CDR3 nucleotides read TGTGCCAGTAGTGTTGACAGGGGGCTTGACGAAAAACTGTTTTTT. Its protein product is CASSVDRGLDEKLFF.

The gene calls are TRBV16 and TRBJ2-7; a weak D match, TRBD2 (6 bases). Trimming took 4 bases from V and 5 from J, leaving 9 bases between them. Germline CDR1 is KGHSY and CDR2 is FQNENV. This CDR3 has 12 residues. In DNA form, the CDR3 reads TGTGCCAGCAGCCCGGGACTGGACGAGCAGTACTTC. Translating it yields CASSPGLDEQYF.

The CDR3: CASRGRGEYNEQFF. CDR3 DNA: TGTGCCAGCAGGGGCAGGGGGGAGTACAATGAGCAGTTCTTC. The V and J genes are TRBV6-6 and TRBJ2-1; a weak D match, TRBD1 (7 bases). V was trimmed by 6 bases and J by 4 bases, leaving 13 bases between them. Germline V gene lookup returns CDR1 MNHNY and CDR2 SVGAGI (reference sequence). This CDR3 is 14 amino acids long.

The genes are TRBV7-6 and TRBJ1-1, with 8 bases fitting TRBD1. CDR1 and CDR2 from the germline V gene are SGHVS and FNYEAQ. The CDR3 consists of 16 residues. The J segment lost 1 base and the V segment lost 0 bases, leaving 4 bases of the junction unmatched. The CDR3 region is CASSLALGTGNTEAFF. CDR3 DNA sequence: TGTGCCAGCAGCTTAGCGTTAGGGACAGGGAACACTGAAGCTTTCTTT.